A selection of T cell receptor beta chains follows, all from one sample in a study of blood T cell repertoires in COVID-19. Data came from immunoSEQ multiplex PCR; TCRdb stores just in-frame clones and leaves some out. The sample has about 190,000 clones; 80% to 90% are singletons. The sequenced sample was peripheral blood. These receptors all come from a man under 40 with acute or convalescent COVID-19. The CDR3 runs from the conserved cysteine through the conserved F or W. A D gene is named only where the DNA matches it firmly. Clone size, where shown, is once, few, many, or a class for clones that have expanded.

>once|.|TRBV27|TRBJ2-1
TGTGCCAGCAGGTTGGGCACAAGCTCCTACAATGAGCAGTTCTTC
CASRLGTSSYNEQFF
>.|TRBD2|TRBV24-1|TRBJ2-3
TGTGCCACCAGTGATTCCCCCGGACTAGTTGCAGATACGCAGTATTTT
CATSDSPGLVADTQYF
>.|.|TRBV28|TRBJ1-5
TGTGCCAGCAGGACAGCTAATCAGCCCCAGCATTTT
CASRTANQPQHF
>.|TRBD1|TRBV10-2|TRBJ1-1
TGCGCCAGCGGACCCCAAGGGGGCTCCACTGAAGCTTTCTTT
CASGPQGGSTEAFF
>.|.|TRBV12-3/TRBV12-4|TRBJ1-6
TGTGCCAGCAGTCCCAGGGATTCACCCCTCCACTTT
CASSPRDSPLHF
>.|.|TRBV3-1/TRBV3-2|TRBJ1-1
TGTGCCAGCATTCCTTCGGCAGGGAACACTGAAGCTTTCTTT
CASIPSAGNTEAFF
>.|.|TRBV28|TRBJ1-3
TGTGCCGCGGCCGGAAGGAACACCATATATTTT
CAAAGRNTIYF
>.|.|TRBV7-9|TRBJ2-1
TGTGCCAGCAGCTCGACAGCTTACAATGAGCAGTTCTTC
CASSSTAYNEQFF
>.|TRBD1|TRBV28|TRBJ2-5
TGTGCCAGCAGTCCTTTGACCCCCGGGACAGGGAACCAAGAGACCCAGTACTTC
CASSPLTPGTGNQETQYF
>.|.|TRBV30|TRBJ2-7
TGTGCCTGGAGGACAGGTAGCCACTACGAGCAGTACTTC
CAWRTGSHYEQYF
>few|.|TRBV27|TRBJ1-2
TGTGCCAGCAGATCCCCCCTTCTTCGTGGCTACACCTTC
CASRSPLLRGYTF
>.|.|TRBV28|TRBJ1-4
TGTGCCAGCAGTTCCCGTGGGGGGAGTAGTGAAAAACTGTTTTTT
CASSSRGGSSEKLFF
>.|TRBD1|TRBV28|TRBJ1-2
TGTGCCAGCACCTGGACAGGTGCGCTCTATGGCTACACCTTC
CASTWTGALYGYTF
>once|.|TRBV20-1|TRBJ1-5
TGCAGTGCTAGTAGGGGACATAGCAATCAGCCCCAGCATTTT
CSASRGHSNQPQHF
>few|.|TRBV5-1|TRBJ1-1
TGCGCCAGCAGCCGGCCGGGAGGGACTGAAGCTTTCTTT
CASSRPGGTEAFF
>.|.|TRBV9|TRBJ2-7
TGTGCCAGCAGCAAGACCCGGGAAAATCAACCCCCCTACGAGCAGTACTTC
CASSKTRENQPPYEQYF
>.|TRBD1|TRBV6-5|TRBJ1-3
TGTGCCAGCAGTAGGGACAGTTCTGGAAACACCATATATTTT
CASSRDSSGNTIYF
>.|.|TRBV20-1|TRBJ2-5
TGCAGTGCTATTACTTTGGAGACCCAGTACTTC
CSAITLETQYF
>.|.|TRBV5-5|TRBJ2-3
TGTGCCAGCAGCTTGGTGGGGGCCCGAGCAACAGATACGCAGTATTTT
CASSLVGARATDTQYF
>once|.|TRBV27|TRBJ2-6
TGTGCCAGCACCTCTCTGAGTTCTGGGGCCAACGTCCTGACTTTC
CASTSLSSGANVLTF
>.|TRBD1|TRBV5-4|TRBJ1-1
TGTGCCAGCAGCGACAAAGGACAGGTACGAGGTGAAGCTTTCTTT
CASSDKGQVRGEAFF
>.|.|TRBV14|TRBJ1-1
TGTGCCAGCAGCCAAGCGTGGGGGGGCGTGAACACTGAAGCTTTCTTT
CASSQAWGGVNTEAFF
>once|TRBD2|TRBV24-1|TRBJ2-7
TGTGCCACCAGTGACCCCACTAGCGGGAGCTCCTACGAGCAGTACTTC
CATSDPTSGSSYEQYF
>.|TRBD2|TRBV28|TRBJ2-2
TGTGCCAGCAGTTTAGGGAGGGGCACGAACACCGGGGAGCTGTTTTTT
CASSLGRGTNTGELFF
>.|TRBD1|TRBV10-3|TRBJ2-2
TGTGCCATCCAAAAGGGACAGTCAACCGGGGAGCTGTTTTTT
CAIQKGQSTGELFF
>.|TRBD2|TRBV6-5|TRBJ2-5
TGTGCCAGCAGTTTGGGTAGCGGGGGGGCACAAGAGACCCAGTACTTC
CASSLGSGGAQETQYF
>.|TRBD2|TRBV28|TRBJ2-2
TGTGCCAGCACCCCCGGACTAGCTTTCAACACCGGGGAGCTGTTTTTT
CASTPGLAFNTGELFF
>.|TRBD2|TRBV9|TRBJ2-5
TGTGCCAGCAGCGCCCGACTAGCCGGAGACCAAGAGACCCAGTACTTC
CASSARLAGDQETQYF
>.|TRBD1|TRBV28|TRBJ2-2
TGTGCCAGCAGGCACCCGCCACAGGGGTACGGGGAGCTGTTTTTT
CASRHPPQGYGELFF
>.|.|TRBV5-1|TRBJ2-7
TGCGCCAGCAGCAGAACTCAGGGTGGCCAGCCTGTGTACGAGCAGTACTTC
CASSRTQGGQPVYEQYF
>.|.|TRBV6-5|TRBJ2-5
TGTGCCAGCAGTTACTCATTTTGGACTTCGGATGAGACCCAGTACTTC
CASSYSFWTSDETQYF
>.|TRBD1|TRBV19|TRBJ1-1
TGTGCCAGTAGTCAAGGACAGGGAAGAAACACTGAAGCTTTCTTT
CASSQGQGRNTEAFF
>once|.|TRBV20-1|TRBJ2-7
TGCAGTGCTCGCCGGGTCGACGAGCAGTACTTC
CSARRVDEQYF
>.|.|TRBV5-1|TRBJ1-5
TGCGCCAGCAGCTTGGAAACAGCCGCCACCCAGCATTTT
CASSLETAATQHF
>.|TRBD1|TRBV27|TRBJ1-2
TGTGCCAGCAGAGGCAGGGGGCAGAAGTATGGCTACACCTTC
CASRGRGQKYGYTF
>.|.|TRBV18|TRBJ1-4
TGTGCCAGCTCACTCCCCGGGGAAAAACTGTTTTTT
CASSLPGEKLFF
>.|.|TRBV19|TRBJ2-2
TGTGCCAGTAGTACACACTCAGGGGTTAACGGGGAGCTGTTTTTT
CASSTHSGVNGELFF
>.|TRBD1|TRBV2|TRBJ2-3
TGTGCCAGCAGGGGTGACAGGGACCCTCCGCAGTATTTT
CASRGDRDPPQYF
>.|TRBD2|TRBV28|TRBJ2-1
TGTGCCAGCAGTTTATCCCCGGGAGGGATTTTAGGCGGGTTCTTC
CASSLSPGGILGGFF
>.|TRBD2|TRBV15|TRBJ2-1
TGTGCCACCAGCAGAAGACTAGCGGCAAACAATGAGCAGTTCTTC
CATSRRLAANNEQFF
>.|.|TRBV28|TRBJ2-2
TGTGCCAGCACAGGGGGGAGCACCGGGGAGCTGTTTTTT
CASTGGSTGELFF
>.|.|TRBV6-5|TRBJ1-2
TGTGCCAGCAGCAAGGGACGGACTAGCTATGGCTACACCTTC
CASSKGRTSYGYTF